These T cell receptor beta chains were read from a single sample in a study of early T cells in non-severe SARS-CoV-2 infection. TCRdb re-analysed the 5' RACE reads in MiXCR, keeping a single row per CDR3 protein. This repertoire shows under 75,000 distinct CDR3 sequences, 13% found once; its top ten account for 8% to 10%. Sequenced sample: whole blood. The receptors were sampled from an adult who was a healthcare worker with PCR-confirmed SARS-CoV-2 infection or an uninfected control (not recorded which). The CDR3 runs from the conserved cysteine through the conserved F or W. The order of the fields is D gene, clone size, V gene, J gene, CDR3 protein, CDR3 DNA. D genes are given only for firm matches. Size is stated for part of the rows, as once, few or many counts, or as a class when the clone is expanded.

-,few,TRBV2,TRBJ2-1,CASSLRTGTPRGNEQFF,TGTGCCAGCAGTTTACGGACCGGGACTCCCCGGGGCAATGAGCAGTTCTTC
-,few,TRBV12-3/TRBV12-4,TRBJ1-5,CASRLSSNQPQHF,TGTGCCAGCAGGCTTAGTAGCAATCAGCCCCAGCATTTT
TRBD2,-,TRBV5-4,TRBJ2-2,CASSWGEGRTGELFF,TGTGCCAGCAGCTGGGGGGAGGGTCGCACCGGGGAGCTGTTTTTT
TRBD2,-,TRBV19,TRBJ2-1,CASSRGLAGGSGMGNEQFF,TGTGCCAGTAGTCGGGGACTAGCGGGAGGCTCCGGCATGGGGAATGAGCAGTTCTTC
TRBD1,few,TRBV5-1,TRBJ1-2,CASGQGASKTYGYTF,TGCGCCAGCGGACAGGGGGCTAGCAAGACCTATGGCTACACCTTC
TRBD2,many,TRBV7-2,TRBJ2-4,CASSLGDSGGIQYF,TGTGCCAGCAGCTTAGGGGATAGCGGGGGAATTCAGTACTTC
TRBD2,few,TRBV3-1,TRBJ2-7,CASTPGLAGDEQYF,TGTGCCAGCACCCCGGGACTAGCGGGCGACGAGCAGTACTTC
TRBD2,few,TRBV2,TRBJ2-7,CASSEWGGSSYEQYF,TGTGCCAGCAGTGAATGGGGCGGGAGCTCCTACGAGCAGTACTTC
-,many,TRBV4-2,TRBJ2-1,CASSLGLASYNEQFF,TGTGCCAGCAGCCTGGGACTGGCGTCTTACAATGAGCAGTTCTTC
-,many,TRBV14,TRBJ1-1,CASSQDLETEAFF,TGTGCCAGCAGCCAAGATCTTGAGACTGAAGCTTTCTTT
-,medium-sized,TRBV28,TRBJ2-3,CASSLYGSGTDTQYF,TGTGCCAGCAGTTTATACGGGAGCGGCACAGATACGCAGTATTTT
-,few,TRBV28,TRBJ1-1,CASSLNLLMNTEAFF,TGTGCCAGCAGTTTAAACCTACTTATGAACACTGAAGCTTTCTTT
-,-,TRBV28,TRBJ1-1,CASNNRENTEAFF,TGTGCCAGCAATAACAGGGAGAACACTGAAGCTTTCTTT
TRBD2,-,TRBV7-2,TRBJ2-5,CASSFQREVQETQYF,TGTGCCAGCAGCTTCCAGCGGGAGGTTCAAGAGACCCAGTACTTC
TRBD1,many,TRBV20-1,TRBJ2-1,CSASPGQGQGAYNEQFF,TGCAGTGCTAGCCCCGGCCAGGGACAGGGTGCCTACAATGAGCAGTTCTTC
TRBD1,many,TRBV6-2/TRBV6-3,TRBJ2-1,CASSFPGQYNEQFF,TGTGCCAGCAGTTTTCCGGGACAGTACAATGAGCAGTTCTTC
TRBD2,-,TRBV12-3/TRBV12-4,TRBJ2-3,CASSSGGSEADTQYF,TGTGCCAGCAGTTCGGGCGGGAGTGAGGCAGATACGCAGTATTTT
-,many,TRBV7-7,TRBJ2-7,CASSSGQPGLGEQYF,TGTGCTAGCAGCTCTGGACAGCCCGGCCTCGGCGAGCAGTACTTC
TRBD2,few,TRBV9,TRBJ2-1,CASSVLPGLDYNEQFF,TGTGCCAGCAGCGTCCTTCCGGGACTAGACTACAATGAGCAGTTCTTC
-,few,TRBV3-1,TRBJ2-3,CASSQVPPGPITDTQYF,TGTGCCAGCAGCCAAGTACCTCCGGGACCCATCACAGATACGCAGTATTTT
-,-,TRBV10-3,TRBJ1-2,CAISSDSFYGYTF,TGTGCCATCAGCTCTGACAGCTTCTATGGCTACACCTTC
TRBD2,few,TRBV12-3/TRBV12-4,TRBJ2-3,CASSSHLAALTDTQYF,TGTGCCAGCAGTTCACACCTAGCGGCCCTCACAGATACGCAGTATTTT
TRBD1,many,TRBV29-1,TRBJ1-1,CSVSTGLFVPEAFF,TGCAGCGTTTCGACAGGGTTGTTCGTCCCTGAAGCTTTCTTT
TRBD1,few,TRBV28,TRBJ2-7,CASAQGFDEQYF,TGTGCCAGCGCACAGGGGTTCGACGAGCAGTACTTC
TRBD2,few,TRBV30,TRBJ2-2,CAWSSGRARTGELFF,TGTGCCTGGAGTTCCGGGAGGGCGCGGACCGGGGAGCTGTTTTTT
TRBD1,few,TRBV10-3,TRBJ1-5,CAIGAGGNNQPQHF,TGTGCCATAGGGGCAGGGGGCAACAATCAGCCCCAGCATTTT
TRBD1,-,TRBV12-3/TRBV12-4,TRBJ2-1,CASSPDRRSYNEQFF,TGTGCCAGCAGTCCGGACAGGCGCTCCTACAATGAGCAGTTCTTC
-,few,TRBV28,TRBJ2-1,CASLRWGDVLYNEQFF,TGTGCCAGTCTGAGGTGGGGGGACGTACTCTACAATGAGCAGTTCTTC
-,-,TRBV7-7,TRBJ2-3,CASSLDRRDTQYF,TGTGCCAGCAGCTTAGATAGGCGAGATACGCAGTATTTT
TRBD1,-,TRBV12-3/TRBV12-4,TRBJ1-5,CASSLGSRGGGNQPQHF,TGTGCCAGCAGTTTAGGTTCCAGGGGGGGTGGCAATCAGCCCCAGCATTTT
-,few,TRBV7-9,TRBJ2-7,CASSVVSSWQVEQYF,TGTGCCAGCAGCGTTGTTAGCAGTTGGCAGGTCGAGCAGTACTTC
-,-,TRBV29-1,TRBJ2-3,CSVDTSSTDTQYF,TGCAGCGTTGATACGTCCAGCACAGATACGCAGTATTTT
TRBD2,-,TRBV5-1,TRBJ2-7,CASSFTSGGEQYF,TGCGCCAGCAGCTTTACTAGCGGGGGCGAGCAGTACTTC
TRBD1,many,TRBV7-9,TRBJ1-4,CASSVGQENEKLFF,TGTGCCAGCAGCGTGGGACAGGAGAATGAAAAACTGTTTTTT
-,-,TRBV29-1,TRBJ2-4,CSGAGEAKNIQYF,TGCAGCGGTGCTGGGGAGGCCAAAAACATTCAGTACTTC
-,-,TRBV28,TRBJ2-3,CASSLSRGDTQYF,TGTGCCAGCAGTTTGTCCCGGGGGGATACGCAGTATTTT
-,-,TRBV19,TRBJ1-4,CASTKGRGDNEKLFF,TGTGCCAGTACTAAGGGCCGGGGGGACAATGAAAAACTGTTTTTT
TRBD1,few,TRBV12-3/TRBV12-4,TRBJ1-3,CASSLPGGNGNTIYF,TGTGCCAGCAGTTTACCAGGGGGAAATGGAAACACCATATATTTT
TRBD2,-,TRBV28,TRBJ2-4,CASSSVGTSGYIQYF,TGTGCCAGCAGTTCCGTCGGGACTAGTGGATACATTCAGTACTTC
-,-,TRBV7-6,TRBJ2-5,CASSPNGETQYF,TGTGCCAGCAGCCCTAACGGGGAGACCCAGTACTTC
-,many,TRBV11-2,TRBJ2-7,CASSLTAPRGEQYF,TGTGCCAGCAGCCTGACGGCCCCCCGAGGCGAGCAGTACTTC
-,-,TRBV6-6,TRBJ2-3,CASSPGHRDTQYF,TGTGCCAGCAGCCCGGGACATCGGGATACGCAGTATTTT
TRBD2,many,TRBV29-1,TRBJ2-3,CSVDDPNLAGGQDTQYF,TGCAGCGTTGACGACCCCAACCTAGCGGGAGGACAAGATACGCAGTATTTT
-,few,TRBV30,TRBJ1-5,CAWSGTVNQPQHF,TGTGCCTGGAGTGGGACAGTCAATCAGCCCCAGCATTTT
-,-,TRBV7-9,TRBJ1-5,CASSSGTDQPQHF,TGTGCCAGCAGCTCCGGGACCGATCAGCCCCAGCATTTT
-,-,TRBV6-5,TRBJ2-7,CASSYSRAGHYEQYF,TGTGCCAGCAGTTACTCGAGGGCAGGGCATTACGAGCAGTACTTC
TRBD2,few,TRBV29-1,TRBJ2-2,CSVGAGVSGELFF,TGCAGCGTTGGTGCGGGAGTAAGTGGGGAGCTGTTTTTT
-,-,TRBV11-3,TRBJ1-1,CASSFSSKTEAFF,TGTGCCAGCAGCTTCAGTAGCAAGACTGAAGCTTTCTTT
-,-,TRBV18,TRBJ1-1,CASSRTAWNTEAFF,TGTGCCAGCTCAAGGACAGCCTGGAACACTGAAGCTTTCTTT
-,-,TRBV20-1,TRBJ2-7,CSASPRSSYEKYF,TGCAGTGCTAGTCCCCGGAGCTCCTACGAGAAGTACTTC
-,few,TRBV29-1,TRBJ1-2,CSALYRLYGYTF,TGCAGCGCCCTATACAGGCTCTATGGCTACACCTTC
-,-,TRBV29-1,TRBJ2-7,CSVRPPPSYEQYF,TGCAGCGTTCGACCCCCTCCCTCCTACGAGCAGTACTTC
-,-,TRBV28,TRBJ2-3,CASSLAVLTDTQYF,TGTGCCAGCAGTTTAGCGGTCCTCACAGATACGCAGTATTTT
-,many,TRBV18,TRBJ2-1,CASSPTFSEQFF,TGTGCCAGCTCACCAACCTTTAGTGAGCAGTTCTTC
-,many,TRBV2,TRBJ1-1,CASSRDLGTEAFF,TGTGCCAGCAGTAGGGATTTGGGGACTGAAGCTTTCTTT
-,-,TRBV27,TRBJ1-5,CASSLLGGAPHSNQPQHF,TGTGCCAGCAGTTTATTGGGGGGGGCGCCTCATAGCAATCAGCCCCAGCATTTT
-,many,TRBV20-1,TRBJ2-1,CSASFSPYYNEQFF,TGCAGTGCTAGTTTTAGTCCCTACTACAATGAGCAGTTCTTC
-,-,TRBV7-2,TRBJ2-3,CASSPDWKEYTQYF,TGTGCCAGCAGCCCGGACTGGAAGGAATATACGCAGTATTTT
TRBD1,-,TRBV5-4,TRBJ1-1,CASSSDRGTEAFF,TGTGCCAGCAGCTCTGACAGGGGGACTGAAGCTTTCTTT
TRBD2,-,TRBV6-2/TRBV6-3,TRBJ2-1,CASTGSGSGNEQFF,TGTGCCAGCACGGGGAGCGGGAGTGGGAATGAGCAGTTCTTC